What follows describes a single T cell receptor beta chain. The antigen remains undetermined. This specimen belongs to a study of blood T cells in healthy people across ages. Study-level points and caveats: With donor CMV status unknown, expanded clonotype changes were possibly confounded. Conclusively comparing naive with antigen-experienced cells was impossible with unsorted PBMCs.

A J-beta primer mix and a sample-barcoded 5' primer were used in a second PCR of about 6 to 12 cycles. TCRdb re-analysed the 5' RACE reads in MiXCR, keeping a single row per CDR3 protein. The repertoire has under 2,000,000 distinct CDR3 sequences, roughly 52% of them found once; the top ten carry about 2.1%. V was trimmed by 3 bases and J by 7 bases, leaving 12 bases between them. Per germline, CDR1 LNHNV and CDR2 YYDKDF (reference sequence). This CDR3 is 13 amino acids long. This clonotype was obtained from a woman in her thirties or forties in good health. This chain uses TRBV15 with TRBJ1-2; the D is unclear. The specimen sequenced was blood. The CDR3 region is CATSRPGQSGYTF. DNA for the CDR3: TGTGCCACCAGCAGGCCAGGCCAGAGTGGCTACACCTTC.